The sequence of this T cell receptor beta chain was determined in a study of blood T cell repertoires in COVID-19. The CDR3 consists of 13 residues. Looked up from germline, CDR1 is SGHDT and CDR2 is YYEEEE. The V gene lost 0 bases and the J gene lost 7 bases, with 10 bases spanning the gap. The assay was immunoSEQ multiplex PCR, and TCRdb's table has in-frame clones only and misses some. This table has tens of thousands of clones, about 88% appearing once. The gene calls are TRBV5-6 and TRBJ2-5; no clear D gene. This receptor was taken from a man aged 65 to 85 with acute or convalescent COVID-19. The sequenced material came from peripheral blood. CDR3 DNA sequence: TGTGCCAGCAGCTTGGAAGTAGCAGCGACCCAGTACTTC. Encoded protein: CASSLEVAATQYF. Together with reference TRBV5-6 and TRBJ2-5, the CDR3 gives the full variable domain: DAGVTQSPTHLIKTRGQQVTLRCSPKSGHDTVSWYQQALGQGPQFIFQYYEEEERQRGNFPDRFSGHQFPNYSSELNVNALLLGDSALYLCASSLEVAATQYFGPGTRLLVL.